The rows below give T cell receptor beta chains drawn from one sample of a study of T cell responses to AZD1222 COVID-19 vaccine. Generated by immunoSEQ multiplex PCR, the TCRdb table keeps only in-frame clones and is missing some. The table lists 80,000 to 100,000 clones, about 89% of them singletons. Here the sequenced sample was peripheral blood, taken on day 0 of AZD1222 vaccination. The receptors stem from an adult in good health. Both conserved end residues are part of each CDR3. The order of the fields is D gene, clone size, J gene, V gene, CDR3 length, CDR3 DNA, CDR3 protein. The D gene is left open where the match is weak. Expanded clones get a size class; other rows say once, few or many, or leave the size out.

D: .
size: few
J: TRBJ1-2
V: TRBV24-1
length: 13
DNA: TGTGCCACCAGTGAGACCGCCATAGGGGGCTACACCTTC
CDR3: CATSETAIGGYTF

D: .
size: .
J: TRBJ2-1
V: TRBV5-6
length: 15
DNA: TGTGCCAGCAGCTTGGTGGGTTCTTCCTACAATGAGCAGTTCTTC
CDR3: CASSLVGSSYNEQFF

D: TRBD1
size: .
J: TRBJ2-7
V: TRBV5-1
length: 14
DNA: TGCGCCAGCAGCTGGGACAGGGAATCCTACGAGCAGTACTTC
CDR3: CASSWDRESYEQYF

D: TRBD1
size: .
J: TRBJ1-5
V: TRBV6-5
length: 14
DNA: TGTGCCAGCAGTTCCTGGGACAGTAATCAGCCCCAGCATTTT
CDR3: CASSSWDSNQPQHF

D: .
size: .
J: TRBJ2-6
V: TRBV18
length: 18
DNA: TGTGCCAGCTCACCACGGGGAAATTTTATCTCTGGGGCCAACGTCCTGACTTTC
CDR3: CASSPRGNFISGANVLTF

D: .
size: .
J: TRBJ2-3
V: TRBV7-9
length: 13
DNA: TGTGCCAGCAGCCCTCGAGGGCCAGATACGCAGTATTTT
CDR3: CASSPRGPDTQYF

D: TRBD1
size: .
J: TRBJ1-6
V: TRBV4-2
length: 14
DNA: TGTGCCAGCAGCCTCGGACAGGTGGGTTCACCCCTCCACTTT
CDR3: CASSLGQVGSPLHF

D: .
size: .
J: TRBJ2-1
V: TRBV11-1
length: 16
DNA: TGTGCCAGCAGCTTAGGTCCAAGCCGCTCCTACAATGAGCAGTTCTTC
CDR3: CASSLGPSRSYNEQFF

D: .
size: once
J: TRBJ2-2
V: TRBV30
length: 14
DNA: TGTGCCTGGAATTTCGACAGAAACACCGGGGAGCTGTTTTTT
CDR3: CAWNFDRNTGELFF

D: .
size: .
J: TRBJ2-7
V: TRBV4-3
length: 13
DNA: TGCGCCAGCAGCCAAACGGCGGGTTTGGAGCAGTACTTC
CDR3: CASSQTAGLEQYF

D: .
size: .
J: TRBJ1-4
V: TRBV19
length: 13
DNA: TGTGCCAGTAGTATCCCCCCTTTGGGAAAACTGTTTTTT
CDR3: CASSIPPLGKLFF

D: TRBD2
size: .
J: TRBJ2-1
V: TRBV7-8
length: 17
DNA: TGTGCCAGCAGCTTTAGGGGGGGGACTAGCGACTACAATGAGCAGTTCTTC
CDR3: CASSFRGGTSDYNEQFF

D: TRBD1
size: once
J: TRBJ1-2
V: TRBV4-3
length: 16
DNA: TGCGCCAGCAGCTGGGCAGCTGGACAGGGGAGGGATGGCTACACCTTC
CDR3: CASSWAAGQGRDGYTF

D: TRBD1
size: .
J: TRBJ1-4
V: TRBV20-1
length: 15
DNA: TGCAGTGCTAGTAACAGGGGCGTAGGCGATGAAAAACTGTTTTTT
CDR3: CSASNRGVGDEKLFF

D: .
size: .
J: TRBJ2-7
V: TRBV15
length: 12
DNA: TGTGCCACCAGCCCGAGGTCCTACGAGCAGTACTTC
CDR3: CATSPRSYEQYF

D: .
size: .
J: TRBJ2-7
V: TRBV11-1
length: 12
DNA: TGTGCCAGCCGGGGGGCTTCCTACGAGCAGTACTTC
CDR3: CASRGASYEQYF

D: .
size: few
J: TRBJ1-3
V: TRBV4-2
length: 17
DNA: TGTGCCAGCAGCCAGTTTGAGGGAAACCTCGCTGGAAACACCATATATTTT
CDR3: CASSQFEGNLAGNTIYF

D: TRBD2
size: .
J: TRBJ2-1
V: TRBV5-1
length: 15
DNA: TGCGCCAGCAGCCCGGGGGGGACACCTTACAATGAGCAGTTCTTC
CDR3: CASSPGGTPYNEQFF

D: .
size: .
J: TRBJ1-2
V: TRBV3-1/TRBV3-2
length: 13
DNA: TGTGCCAGCAGCCAATCAACCAACTATGGCTACACCTTC
CDR3: CASSQSTNYGYTF

D: TRBD1
size: .
J: TRBJ1-1
V: TRBV6-4
length: 12
DNA: TGTGCCAGCAGTAAGGGGACAGGGGAGGCTTTCTTT
CDR3: CASSKGTGEAFF

D: .
size: .
J: TRBJ1-3
V: TRBV15
length: 16
DNA: TGTGCCACCAGCAGAGATCTGGGGGAGTCTGGAAACACCATATATTTT
CDR3: CATSRDLGESGNTIYF

D: .
size: .
J: TRBJ2-7
V: TRBV6-1
length: 14
DNA: TGTGCCAGCAGTGAAGGGTCCTACTCCTACGAGCAGTACTTC
CDR3: CASSEGSYSYEQYF

D: .
size: .
J: TRBJ1-5
V: TRBV7-8
length: 15
DNA: TGTGCCAGCAGCTTAGGCATGTGGAGGGGTCAGCCCCAGCATTTT
CDR3: CASSLGMWRGQPQHF

D: .
size: .
J: TRBJ2-3
V: TRBV6-2/TRBV6-3
length: 15
DNA: TGTGCCAGCAGCCAAGCCCCGACAGGCACAGATACGCAGTATTTT
CDR3: CASSQAPTGTDTQYF

D: .
size: once
J: TRBJ1-4
V: TRBV28
length: 15
DNA: TGTGCCAGCAGAGGGACGGCCTCGGGTGGGGGAAAACTGTTTTTT
CDR3: CASRGTASGGGKLFF

D: TRBD1
size: once
J: TRBJ1-2
V: TRBV5-1
length: 14
DNA: TGCGCCAGCAGCTTCACAGGGGGCGACTATGGCTACACCTTC
CDR3: CASSFTGGDYGYTF

D: TRBD2
size: .
J: TRBJ2-7
V: TRBV11-2
length: 15
DNA: TGTGCCAGCAGCTCGCAAACGGGGGGAGGTTACGAGCAGTACTTC
CDR3: CASSSQTGGGYEQYF

D: .
size: .
J: TRBJ1-5
V: TRBV5-1
length: 15
DNA: TGCGCCAGCTCCCCTGGGGGAGGGGAAAGTCAGCCCCAGCATTTT
CDR3: CASSPGGGESQPQHF

D: TRBD2
size: once
J: TRBJ2-3
V: TRBV5-1
length: 17
DNA: TGCGCCAGCAGCAAGGGACTAGCGGGGTCTAGCACAGATACGCAGTATTTT
CDR3: CASSKGLAGSSTDTQYF

D: .
size: .
J: TRBJ2-5
V: TRBV5-1
length: 14
DNA: TGCGCCAGCAGCTTGGACCGGGGACGAGAGACCCAGTACTTC
CDR3: CASSLDRGRETQYF

D: .
size: .
J: TRBJ1-1
V: TRBV6-2/TRBV6-3
length: 14
DNA: TGTGCCAGCAGTCCCTTGCGCGGGAACACTGAAGCTTTCTTT
CDR3: CASSPLRGNTEAFF

D: TRBD2
size: .
J: TRBJ2-7
V: TRBV6-2/TRBV6-3
length: 15
DNA: TGTGCCAGCAGTGATACTAGCGGGCATACCTACGAGCAGTACTTC
CDR3: CASSDTSGHTYEQYF

D: TRBD1
size: .
J: TRBJ2-2
V: TRBV2
length: 15
DNA: TGTGCCAGCAGTACAGGGGGCTTCAACACCGGGGAGCTGTTTTTT
CDR3: CASSTGGFNTGELFF

D: .
size: .
J: TRBJ2-7
V: TRBV5-1
length: 13
DNA: TGCGCCAGCAGCTTGGCTGGGGGTCGGGAGCAGTACTTC
CDR3: CASSLAGGREQYF

D: .
size: .
J: TRBJ1-2
V: TRBV28
length: 14
DNA: TGTGCCAGCAGTTTCTCCGCGGGGGTATTTGGCTACACCTTC
CDR3: CASSFSAGVFGYTF

D: .
size: .
J: TRBJ1-1
V: TRBV7-9
length: 13
DNA: TGTGCCAGCAGCTTAGAACTGAACACTGAAGCTTTCTTT
CDR3: CASSLELNTEAFF

D: .
size: .
J: TRBJ2-1
V: TRBV7-9
length: 15
DNA: TGTGCCAGCAGACCAGCTAGGAGAGGTGCAAGTGAGCAGTTCTTC
CDR3: CASRPARRGASEQFF

D: TRBD1
size: .
J: TRBJ2-7
V: TRBV27
length: 14
DNA: TGTGCCAGCAGTTTAAAGGGGACAGGGGGCGAGCAGTACTTC
CDR3: CASSLKGTGGEQYF

D: .
size: .
J: TRBJ2-5
V: TRBV7-9
length: 15
DNA: TGTGCCAGCAGCTTAGCTGGAAGCGACCAAGAGACCCAGTACTTC
CDR3: CASSLAGSDQETQYF

D: .
size: once
J: TRBJ2-1
V: TRBV5-1
length: 12
DNA: TGCGCCAGCAGCTTGGAGGAAAATGAGCAGTTCTTC
CDR3: CASSLEENEQFF

D: .
size: .
J: TRBJ1-2
V: TRBV6-5
length: 13
DNA: TGTGCCAGCAGTTACGACAAGGAGTATGGCTACACCTTC
CDR3: CASSYDKEYGYTF

D: TRBD1
size: once
J: TRBJ2-5
V: TRBV14
length: 16
DNA: TGTGCCAGCAGCCCTGACAGGGGAATGTACCAAGAGACCCAGTACTTC
CDR3: CASSPDRGMYQETQYF

D: TRBD1
size: .
J: TRBJ2-7
V: TRBV28
length: 14
DNA: TGTGCCAGCAGTCCCCCCGGGACAGGGGGCATCGAGTACTTC
CDR3: CASSPPGTGGIEYF

D: TRBD2
size: .
J: TRBJ2-3
V: TRBV5-8
length: 15
DNA: TGTGCCAGCAGCCCACTAGCGGCAACCACAGATACGCAGTATTTT
CDR3: CASSPLAATTDTQYF

D: .
size: .
J: TRBJ1-2
V: TRBV7-9
length: 12
DNA: TGTGCCAGCAGCTTAAAGGACTATGGCTACACCTTC
CDR3: CASSLKDYGYTF

D: .
size: .
J: TRBJ2-1
V: TRBV18
length: 14
DNA: TGTGCCAGTCCACCTGTAAGGGGCTACAATGAGCAGTTCTTC
CDR3: CASPPVRGYNEQFF

D: .
size: .
J: TRBJ1-1
V: TRBV9
length: 14
DNA: TGTGCCAGCAGCGTAGTTACGGGGAACACTGAAGCTTTCTTT
CDR3: CASSVVTGNTEAFF

D: TRBD1
size: .
J: TRBJ1-5
V: TRBV5-6
length: 14
DNA: TGTGCCAGCAGCCGGGGGACAGTTGCCCAGCCCCAGCATTTT
CDR3: CASSRGTVAQPQHF

D: .
size: .
J: TRBJ1-1
V: TRBV4-3
length: 14
DNA: TGCGCCAGCAGCCAAGGGCGGCGGAACACTGAAGCTTTCTTT
CDR3: CASSQGRRNTEAFF

D: TRBD1
size: .
J: TRBJ1-2
V: TRBV18
length: 13
DNA: TGTGCCAGCTCGCCCGGGACAGAAGCTGGCTACACCTTC
CDR3: CASSPGTEAGYTF

D: .
size: .
J: TRBJ2-1
V: TRBV5-1
length: 15
DNA: TGCGCCAGCAGCTTAGGGGGGAGCGGGGCCGATGAGCAGTTCTTC
CDR3: CASSLGGSGADEQFF

D: .
size: once
J: TRBJ2-7
V: TRBV7-2
length: 17
DNA: TGTGCCAGCAGCTTAGCGCTTCGTGGAGGGGGCGGCGACGAGCAGTACTTC
CDR3: CASSLALRGGGGDEQYF

D: .
size: .
J: TRBJ1-6
V: TRBV19
length: 15
DNA: TGTGCCAGTAGTACCGGCAGGACGGCTAATTCACCCCTCCACTTT
CDR3: CASSTGRTANSPLHF

D: TRBD1
size: once
J: TRBJ2-3
V: TRBV19
length: 15
DNA: TGTGCCAGTAGTGAGGGTCAGGGGGCCGGAGATACGCAGTATTTT
CDR3: CASSEGQGAGDTQYF